This T cell receptor (beta chain) was identified in a study of tumor-infiltrating lymphocytes in oesophageal squamous cell carcinoma. One entry per CDR3 protein, called by TCRdb with MiXCR from the PCR reads. The sample lists 8,500 to 14,000 distinct CDR3 sequences, approximately 60% occurring once. The V gene's germline CDR1 is SGHTA and CDR2 FQGNSA. The CDR3 runs to 14 residues. Losses at the gene ends were 8 bases for V and 3 bases for J; bases not matched to a gene: 4. In this sample, this clonotype turned up once. Sequenced material: esophageal tumor tissue. V is TRBV7-2 and J is TRBJ2-2, with 9 bases that match TRBD2. This clonotype originated in a male donor with esophageal squamous cell carcinoma. The CDR3 coding sequence is TGTGCCAGCGGGAGGACTAGCGACACCGGGGAGCTGTTTTTT. It specifies CASGRTSDTGELFF.